This TCR beta chain was observed in a study of CD8 T cells in ankylosing spondylitis (dated by TCRdb to about 2017). Study-level background: The study profiled T cell receptor beta repertoires in healthy donors and ankylosing spondylitis patients to find disease-linked TCR variants. The whole study cohort included 90 to 120 healthy donors and 25 ankylosing spondylitis patients. Peripheral blood samples were taken, and synovial fluid was additionally collected from ankylosing spondylitis patients. Paper-wide results and their limitations: The disease-linked clones had a CD8+ phenotype and were found at relatively low frequencies in peripheral blood. A TCR beta motif made up of several highly homologous amino acid variants appeared to be characteristic of blood from ankylosing spondylitis patients. According to the report, matched synovial fluid samples from ankylosing spondylitis patients were significantly enriched for the disease-linked clones. Some TCR beta motif variants had previously been reported in synovial fluid and blood of reactive arthritis patients, which suggested common disease-initiation mechanisms.

The germline V gene specifies SQVTM as CDR1 and ANQGSEA as CDR2. There are 17 amino acids in the CDR3, from cysteine to phenylalanine inclusive. Only the CDR3 part of the read is kept: 51 bases, read in frame from the first base. The V end loses 1 base and the J end loses 8 bases, and a stretch of 26 bases separates them. As for this clonotype: The specificity of this receptor is unknown. No per-base quality is available; no much larger clone lies one base away.

The listed sequencing device is Illumina HiSeq 2500. Quantitative 5'-RACE with molecular barcodes was used to prepare TCR beta libraries. Processing in the source paper ran as follows. To identify disease-linked TCR variants, a new computational method was used, one built on a probabilistic model of VDJ rearrangement. TCRdb trimmed public reads at Q25 via fastp, called clones via MiXCR and kept in-frame beta chains. Rows are unified per CDR3 protein, each entry keeping the most common DNA and genes. The V and J calls come from TCRdb's annotation, not from the publication. Across this sample there are some 800,000 distinct CDR3 sequences, with 10% to 15% seen only once. The biggest ten clones account for about 0.5% of the sample.

What was sequenced was blood, either unsorted or a sorted T cell fraction (not recorded which). In this chain, TRBV29-1 is recombined with TRBJ1-2; perhaps TRBD1 is the D gene, with 5 bases matching. The sequence was obtained from a male donor with ankylosing spondylitis. The sequenced DNA: TGCAGCGTTGAAGGTCGAGGACGGGGCCGAAAAAGAGAGGGCTACACCTTC. It translates to CSVEGRGRGRKREGYTF.